Sequencing of this T cell receptor beta chain was carried out in a study of blood T cells in healthy people across ages. The second PCR ran roughly 6 to 12 cycles with a sample-barcoded 5' primer and J-beta primers. TCRdb reprocessed the 5' RACE reads with MiXCR, giving one entry per CDR3 protein. The table has 1.5 million to 1.8 million distinct CDR3 sequences, under 55% seen once. On this clonotype itself: Its matching antigen is unknown.

Findings and caveats of the study: Estimates drawn from one million T cells were deemed to understate diversity. There were more naive CD4+ cells and higher diversity in long-lived donors than in aged donors. Correlation between TCR beta diversity and naive T cell percentage was strong.

Isolation yielded PBMCs, at least 6 million per sample, in every case. Per the germline V gene, CDR1 is SEHNR and CDR2 is FQNEAQ (reference sequence). The CDR3 is made up of 13 amino acids. This chain connects TRBV7-9 to TRBJ2-5; D gene uncertain. The DNA end favors TRBJ2-4, so the J call may be wrong. The specimen was blood. This TCR was recovered from a woman between 18 and 30 years old in good health. CDR3 protein: CASSIQLVGIQYF. DNA of the CDR3: TGTGCCAGCAGCATCCAGCTCGTGGGCATTCAGTACTTC.